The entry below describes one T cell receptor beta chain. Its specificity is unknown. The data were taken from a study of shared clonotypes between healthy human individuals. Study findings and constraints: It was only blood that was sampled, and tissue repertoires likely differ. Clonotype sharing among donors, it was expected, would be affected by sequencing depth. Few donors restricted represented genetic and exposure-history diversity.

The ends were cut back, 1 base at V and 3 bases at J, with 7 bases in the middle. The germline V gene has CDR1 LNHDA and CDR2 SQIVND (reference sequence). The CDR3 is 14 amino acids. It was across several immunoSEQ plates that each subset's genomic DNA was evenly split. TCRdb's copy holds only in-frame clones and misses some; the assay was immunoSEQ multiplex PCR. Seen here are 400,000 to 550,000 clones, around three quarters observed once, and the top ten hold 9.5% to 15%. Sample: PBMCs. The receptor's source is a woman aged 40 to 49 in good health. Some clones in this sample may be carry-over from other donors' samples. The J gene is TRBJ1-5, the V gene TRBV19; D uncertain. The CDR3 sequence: CASSIGAVNQPQHF. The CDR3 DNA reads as TGTGCCAGTAGTATAGGGGCAGTCAATCAGCCCCAGCATTTT.